Here is one TCR beta chain with its context. Its specificity is not known. The CDR3 loop spans 13 amino acids. Germline V gene lookup returns CDR1 ENHRY and CDR2 SYGVKD. V was clipped by 11 bases and J by 3 bases, with 16 bases between them. This entry comes from a study of tumor-infiltrating lymphocytes in localized non-small cell lung cancer. Overall study context: The cohort mixed smokers and never-smokers, several histologies, and some post-neoadjuvant-chemotherapy samples. Tumor tissue and non-adjacent uninvolved lung came from each patient. Overall study findings and caveats: Not all patients were TCR sequenced, owing to tissue quantity.

The protocol was immunoSEQ multiplex PCR, while the TCRdb copy is restricted to in-frame clones and leaves out a portion. This sample carries about 6,000 clones, over 65% of them seen once, and the ten largest clones take roughly 5.6%. The sample taken for sequencing was lung tumor tissue. The V and J genes are TRBV10-3 and TRBJ1-2; D is unclear. The receptor's source is a human donor with non-small cell lung cancer. The CDR3 reads CASRGFGDYGYTF. The DNA for the CDR3 is TGTGCCTCCCGCGGGTTCGGCGACTATGGCTACACCTTC.